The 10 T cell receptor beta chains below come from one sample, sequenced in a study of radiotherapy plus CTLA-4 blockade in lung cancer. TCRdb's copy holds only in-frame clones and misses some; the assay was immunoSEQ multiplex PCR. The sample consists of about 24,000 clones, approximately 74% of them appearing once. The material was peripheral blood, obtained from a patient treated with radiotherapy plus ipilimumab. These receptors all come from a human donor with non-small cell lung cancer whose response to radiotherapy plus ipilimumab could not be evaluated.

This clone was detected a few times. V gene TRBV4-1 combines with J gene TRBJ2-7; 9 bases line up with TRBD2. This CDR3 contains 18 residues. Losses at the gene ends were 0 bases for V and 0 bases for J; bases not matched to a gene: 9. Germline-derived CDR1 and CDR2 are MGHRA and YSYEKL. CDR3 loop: CASSQESSLSGSSYEQYF. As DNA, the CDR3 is TGCGCCAGCAGCCAAGAATCCTCCCTTAGCGGGAGCTCCTACGAGCAGTACTTC.

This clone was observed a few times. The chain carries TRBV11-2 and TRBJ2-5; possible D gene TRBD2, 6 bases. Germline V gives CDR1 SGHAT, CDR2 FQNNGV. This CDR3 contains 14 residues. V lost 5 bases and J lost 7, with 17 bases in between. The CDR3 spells CASSPGLSEGTQYF. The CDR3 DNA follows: TGTGCCAGCAGCCCCGGACTAAGCGAAGGGACCCAGTACTTC.

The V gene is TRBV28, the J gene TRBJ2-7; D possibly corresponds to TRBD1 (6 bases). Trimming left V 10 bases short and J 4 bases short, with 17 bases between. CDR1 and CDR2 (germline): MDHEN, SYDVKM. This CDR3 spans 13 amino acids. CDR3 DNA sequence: TGTGCCACCAAACCCGGACAGTCTTACGAGCAGTACTTC. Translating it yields CATKPGQSYEQYF.

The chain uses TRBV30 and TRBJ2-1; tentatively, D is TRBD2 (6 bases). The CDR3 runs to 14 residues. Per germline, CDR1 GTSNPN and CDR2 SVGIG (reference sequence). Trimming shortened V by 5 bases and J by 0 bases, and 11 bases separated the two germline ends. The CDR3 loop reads CAWASASSYNEQFF. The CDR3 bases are TGTGCCTGGGCTAGCGCAAGCTCCTACAATGAGCAGTTCTTC.

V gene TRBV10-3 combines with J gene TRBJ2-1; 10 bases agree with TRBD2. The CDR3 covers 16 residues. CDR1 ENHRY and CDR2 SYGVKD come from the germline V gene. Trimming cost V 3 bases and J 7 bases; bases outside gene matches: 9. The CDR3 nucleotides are TGTGCCATCAGTGATCGGGAGCGGGAGGGTTCAAATGAGCAGTTCTTC. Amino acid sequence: CAISDREREGSNEQFF.

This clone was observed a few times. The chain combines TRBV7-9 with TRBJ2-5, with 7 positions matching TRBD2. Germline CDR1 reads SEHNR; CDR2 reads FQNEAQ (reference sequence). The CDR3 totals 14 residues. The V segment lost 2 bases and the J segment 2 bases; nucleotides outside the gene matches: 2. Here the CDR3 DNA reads TGTGCCAGCAGCTTAAGACTAGCTCAAGAGACCCAGTACTTC. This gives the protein CASSLRLAQETQYF.

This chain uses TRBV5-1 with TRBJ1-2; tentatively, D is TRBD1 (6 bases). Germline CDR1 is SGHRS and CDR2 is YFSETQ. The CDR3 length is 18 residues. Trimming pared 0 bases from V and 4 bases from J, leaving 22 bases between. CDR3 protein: CASSLALRTVAAGYGYTF. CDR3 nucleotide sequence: TGCGCCAGCAGCTTGGCCCTAAGGACAGTCGCCGCGGGCTATGGCTACACCTTC.

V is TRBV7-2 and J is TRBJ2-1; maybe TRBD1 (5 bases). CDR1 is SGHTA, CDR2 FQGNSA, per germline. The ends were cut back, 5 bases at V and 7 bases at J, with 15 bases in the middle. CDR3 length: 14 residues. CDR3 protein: CASSATVGANEQFF. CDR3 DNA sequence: TGTGCCAGCAGCGCTACAGTAGGGGCGAATGAGCAGTTCTTC. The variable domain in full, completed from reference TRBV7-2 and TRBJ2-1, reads GAGVSQSPSNKVTEKGKDVELRCDPISGHTALYWYRQSLGQGLEFLIYFQGNSAPDKSGLPSDRFSAERTGGSVSTLTIQRTQQEDSAVYLCASSATVGANEQFFGPGTRLTVL.

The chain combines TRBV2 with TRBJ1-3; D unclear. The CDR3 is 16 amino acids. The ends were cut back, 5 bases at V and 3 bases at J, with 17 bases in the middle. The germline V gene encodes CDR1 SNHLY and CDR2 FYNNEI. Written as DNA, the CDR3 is TGTGCCAGCAGTCGGAACGGACTGAGGAATGGAAACACCATATATTTT. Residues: CASSRNGLRNGNTIYF. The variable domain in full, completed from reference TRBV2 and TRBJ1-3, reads EPEVTQTPSHQVTQMGQEVILRCVPISNHLYFYWYRQILGQKVEFLVSFYNNEISEKSEIFDDQFSVERPDGSNFTLKIRSTKLEDSAMYFCASSRNGLRNGNTIYFGEGSWLTVV.

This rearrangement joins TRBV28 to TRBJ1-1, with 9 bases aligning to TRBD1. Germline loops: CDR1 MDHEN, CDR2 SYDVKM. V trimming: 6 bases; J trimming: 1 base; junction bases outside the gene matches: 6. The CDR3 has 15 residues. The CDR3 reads CASRGQGGANTEAFF. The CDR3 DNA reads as TGTGCCAGCAGGGGACAGGGAGGGGCGAACACTGAAGCTTTCTTT.